This T cell receptor (beta chain) came from a study of T-cell memory formation after mild COVID-19. Across the whole study: Among the donors, TCR clusters were largely specific to each donor. Study-wide findings and caveats: Memory cells collected pre-infection included some clones that later responded, suggesting cross-reactive memory joined.

About this clonotype: Antigen unknown.

Barcoded TCR alpha and TCR beta cDNA libraries with UMIs came from 5'RACE using constant-segment primers. TCRdb independently ran MiXCR on the 5' RACE reads; one entry per CDR3 protein. The sample contains roughly 350,000 distinct CDR3 sequences, around 13% of which appear only once. Trimming pared 7 bases from V and 2 bases from J, leaving 3 bases between. There are 12 residues in the CDR3. The V call is TRBV12-3 or TRBV12-4, the J call TRBJ1-6; D gene unclear. Input material: PBMCs or a T cell subset sorted from them (not recorded which). The TCR originated in a young man who had mild COVID-19 (a few samples of this study predate the infection). Cell type and time point are not known. The CDR3 loop is CASNTYNSPLHF. CDR3 DNA: TGTGCCAGCAACACCTATAATTCACCCCTCCACTTT.